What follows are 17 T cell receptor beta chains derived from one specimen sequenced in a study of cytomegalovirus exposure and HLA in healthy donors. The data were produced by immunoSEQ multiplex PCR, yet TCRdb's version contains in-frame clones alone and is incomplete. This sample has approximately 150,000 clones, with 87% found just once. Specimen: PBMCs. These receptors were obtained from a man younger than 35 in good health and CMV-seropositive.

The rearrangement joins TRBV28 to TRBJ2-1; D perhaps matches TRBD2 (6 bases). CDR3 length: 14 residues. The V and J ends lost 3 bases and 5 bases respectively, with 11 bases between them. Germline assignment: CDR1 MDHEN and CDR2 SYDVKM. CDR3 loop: CASSFGGSNNEQFF. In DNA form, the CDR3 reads TGTGCCAGCAGTTTTGGAGGGAGCAACAATGAGCAGTTCTTC.

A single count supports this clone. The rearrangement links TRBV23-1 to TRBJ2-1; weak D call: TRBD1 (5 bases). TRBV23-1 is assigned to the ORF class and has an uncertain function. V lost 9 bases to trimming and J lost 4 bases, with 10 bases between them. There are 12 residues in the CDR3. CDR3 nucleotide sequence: TGCGCCAGGGGGCGCAGGTACAATGAGCAGTTCTTC. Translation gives CARGRRYNEQFF.

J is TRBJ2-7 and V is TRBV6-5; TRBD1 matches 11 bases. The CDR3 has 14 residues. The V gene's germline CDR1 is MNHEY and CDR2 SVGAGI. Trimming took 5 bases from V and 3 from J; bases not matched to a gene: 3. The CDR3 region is CASSRGTGGYEQYF. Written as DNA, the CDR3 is TGTGCCAGCAGTAGGGGGACAGGGGGCTACGAGCAGTACTTC.

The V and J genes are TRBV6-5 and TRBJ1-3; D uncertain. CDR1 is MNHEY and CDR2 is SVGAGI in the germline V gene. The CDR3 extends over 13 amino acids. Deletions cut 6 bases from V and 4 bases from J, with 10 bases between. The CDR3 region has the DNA TGTGCCAGCAGCCGGGAATTAGGAAACACCATATATTTT. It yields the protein CASSRELGNTIYF.

This CDR3 is CASSFGNTEAFF. In nucleotides, the CDR3 is TGTGCCAGCAGCTTCGGGAACACTGAAGCTTTCTTT. The rearrangement uses TRBV5-4 and TRBJ1-1; no clear D gene. This CDR3 is 12 amino acids long. V was shortened by 2 bases and J by 1 base, with 3 bases between the two germline ends. Germline values: CDR1 SGHNT, CDR2 YYREEE (reference sequence).

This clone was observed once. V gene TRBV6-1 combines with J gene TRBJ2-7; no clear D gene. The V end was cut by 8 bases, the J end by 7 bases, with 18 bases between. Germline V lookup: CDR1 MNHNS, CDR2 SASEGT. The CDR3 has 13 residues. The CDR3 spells CASSVWASREQYF. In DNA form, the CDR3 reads TGTGCCAGCTCCGTCTGGGCGTCCAGGGAGCAGTACTTC.

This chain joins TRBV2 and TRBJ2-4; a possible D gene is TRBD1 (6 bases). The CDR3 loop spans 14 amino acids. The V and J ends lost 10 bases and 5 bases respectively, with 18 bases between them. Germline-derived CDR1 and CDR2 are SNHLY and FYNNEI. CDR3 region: CATSIQGSQNIQYF. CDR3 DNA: TGTGCCACCTCTATACAGGGCTCCCAAAACATTCAGTACTTC.

CDR3 sequence (DNA): TGTGCCAGCTCCCTCGGGACAGGTATGGGGAACACTGAAGCTTTCTTT. Its protein is CASSLGTGMGNTEAFF. The chain combines TRBV18 with TRBJ1-1; 8 bases are shared with TRBD1. The CDR3 is made up of 16 amino acids. The germline CDR1 and CDR2 sequences are KGHSH and LQKENI. The J segment lost 1 base and the V segment lost 6 bases, leaving 10 bases of the junction unmatched.

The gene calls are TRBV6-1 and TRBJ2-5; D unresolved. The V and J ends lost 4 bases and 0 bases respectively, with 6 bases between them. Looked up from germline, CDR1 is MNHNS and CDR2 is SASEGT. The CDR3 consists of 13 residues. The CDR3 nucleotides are TGTGCCAGCAGTGGGCTCTACCAAGAGACCCAGTACTTC. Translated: CASSGLYQETQYF.

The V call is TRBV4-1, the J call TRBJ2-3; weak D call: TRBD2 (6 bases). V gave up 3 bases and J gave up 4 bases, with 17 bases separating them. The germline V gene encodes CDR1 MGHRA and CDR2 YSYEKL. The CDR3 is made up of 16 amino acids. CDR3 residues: CASSHPGGLASDTQYF. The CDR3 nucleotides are TGCGCCAGCAGCCATCCCGGAGGGCTAGCGTCAGATACGCAGTATTTT.

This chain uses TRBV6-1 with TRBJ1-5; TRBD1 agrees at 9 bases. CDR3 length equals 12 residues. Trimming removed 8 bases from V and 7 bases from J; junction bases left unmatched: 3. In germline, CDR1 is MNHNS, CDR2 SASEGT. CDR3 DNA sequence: TGTGCCAGCGAACAGGGGGCACAGCCCCAGCATTTT. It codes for CASEQGAQPQHF.

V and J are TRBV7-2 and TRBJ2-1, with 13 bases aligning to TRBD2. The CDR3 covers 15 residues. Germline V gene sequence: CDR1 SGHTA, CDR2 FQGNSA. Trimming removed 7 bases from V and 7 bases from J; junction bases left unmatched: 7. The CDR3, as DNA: TGTGCCAGCACCCCTCGGACTAGCGGGAGTAATGAGCAGTTCTTC. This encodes CASTPRTSGSNEQFF.

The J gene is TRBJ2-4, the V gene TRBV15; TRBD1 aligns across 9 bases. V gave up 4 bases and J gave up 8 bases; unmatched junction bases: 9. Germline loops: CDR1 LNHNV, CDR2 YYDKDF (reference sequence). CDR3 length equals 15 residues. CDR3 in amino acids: CATSKDRGASDIQYF. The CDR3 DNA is TGTGCCACCAGCAAAGACAGGGGGGCCTCGGACATTCAGTACTTC.

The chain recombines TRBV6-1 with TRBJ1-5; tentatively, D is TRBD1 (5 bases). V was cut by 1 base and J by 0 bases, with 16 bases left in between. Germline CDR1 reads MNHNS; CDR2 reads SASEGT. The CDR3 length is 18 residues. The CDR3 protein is CASSEGLLAGVSNQPQHF. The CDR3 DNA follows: TGTGCCAGCAGTGAAGGGCTTTTGGCGGGGGTTAGCAATCAGCCCCAGCATTTT.

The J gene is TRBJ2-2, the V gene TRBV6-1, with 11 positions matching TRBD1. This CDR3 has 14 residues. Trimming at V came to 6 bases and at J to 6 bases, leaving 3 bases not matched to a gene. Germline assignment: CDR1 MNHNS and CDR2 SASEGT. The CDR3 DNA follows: TGTGCCAGCAGACTGGGACAGGGGGCCGGGGAGCTGTTTTTT. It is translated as CASRLGQGAGELFF.

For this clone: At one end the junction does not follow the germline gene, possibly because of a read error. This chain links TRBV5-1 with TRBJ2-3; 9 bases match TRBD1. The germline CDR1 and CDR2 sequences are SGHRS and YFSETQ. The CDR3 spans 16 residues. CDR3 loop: CASTLAVGQGTDTQYF. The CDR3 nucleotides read TGCGCCAGCACCTTGGCCGTGGGACAGGGAACAGATACGCAGTATTTT.

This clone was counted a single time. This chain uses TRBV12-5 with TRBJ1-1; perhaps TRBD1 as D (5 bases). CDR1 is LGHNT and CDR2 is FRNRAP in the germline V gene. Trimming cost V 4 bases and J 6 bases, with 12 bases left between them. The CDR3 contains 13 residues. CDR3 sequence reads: CASGSGVASEAFF. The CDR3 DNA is TGTGCTAGTGGTTCGGGGGTGGCCTCTGAAGCTTTCTTT. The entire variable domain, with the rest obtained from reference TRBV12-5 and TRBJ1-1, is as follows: DARVTQTPRHKVTEMGQEVTMRCQPILGHNTVFWYRQTMMQGLELLAYFRNRAPLDDSGMPKDRFSAEMPDATLATLKIQPSEPRDSAVYFCASGSGVASEAFFGQGTRLTVV.